This TCR beta chain was sequenced in a study of siplizumab effects on memory and regulatory T cells. Study-level findings and limits: To unstimulated subsets, only a minor fraction of alloreactive clones could be mapped. Most proliferating CD4+ or CD8+ clones, roughly 80-96%, had no naive or memory assignment.

The CDR3 covers 15 residues. The V and J ends lost 3 bases and 0 bases respectively, with 9 bases between them. CDR1 is SGHAT, CDR2 FQNNGV, per germline. This table comes from immunoSEQ multiplex PCR, and its TCRdb copy is limited to in-frame clones, with some not included. The sample holds 75,000 to 100,000 clones, around 94% seen once. This clone occurred a few times. Its target is unknown. The chain is built from TRBV11-2 and TRBJ2-1; D unclear. This TCR was sampled from a human donor in good health. Sequencing input: non-Treg CD4+ T cells sorted from blood. In DNA form, the CDR3 reads TGTGCCAGCAGCTTCACCCGAAGCTCCTACAATGAGCAGTTCTTC. It encodes CASSFTRSSYNEQFF.